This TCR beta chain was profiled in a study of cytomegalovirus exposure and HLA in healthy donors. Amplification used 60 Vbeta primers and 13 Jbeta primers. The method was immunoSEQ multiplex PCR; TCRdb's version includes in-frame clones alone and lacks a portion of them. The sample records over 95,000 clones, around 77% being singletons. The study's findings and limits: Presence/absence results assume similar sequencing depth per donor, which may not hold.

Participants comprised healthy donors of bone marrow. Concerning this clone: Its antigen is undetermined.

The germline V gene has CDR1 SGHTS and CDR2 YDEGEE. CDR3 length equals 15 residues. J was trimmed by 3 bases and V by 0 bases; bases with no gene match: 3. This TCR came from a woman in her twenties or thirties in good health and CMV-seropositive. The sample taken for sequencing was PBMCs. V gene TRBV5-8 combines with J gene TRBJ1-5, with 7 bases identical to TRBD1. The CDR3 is CASSLVGQYNQPQHF. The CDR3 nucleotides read TGTGCCAGCAGCTTGGTGGGACAGTACAATCAGCCCCAGCATTTT.